One sample yielded the 26 T cell receptor beta chains listed below, sequenced in a study of T cell responses to AZD1222 COVID-19 vaccine. TCRdb's copy holds only in-frame clones and misses some; the assay was immunoSEQ multiplex PCR. The data hold approximately 130,000 clones, with around nine tenths observed a single time. Here the sequenced sample was peripheral blood, taken on day 0 of AZD1222 vaccination. Receptors originate from an adult in good health.

This sequence joins TRBV24-1 and TRBJ2-7; TRBD1 agrees at 8 bases. CDR1 and CDR2 from the germline V gene are KGHDR and SFDVKD. There are 16 residues in the CDR3. V lost 4 bases, J lost 5 bases, and 12 bases stayed unmatched. The CDR3 protein is CATSDRTTGAFDEQYF. CDR3 coding DNA: TGTGCCACCAGTGACCGGACGACAGGGGCTTTTGACGAGCAGTACTTC.

The gene calls are TRBV6-5 and TRBJ2-3; 7 bases fit TRBD2. V lost 5 bases, J lost 2 bases, and 4 bases stayed unmatched. The CDR3 extends over 14 amino acids. CDR1 and CDR2 from the germline V gene are MNHEY and SVGAGI. The CDR3 loop is CASSPRLATDTQYF. CDR3 nucleotide sequence: TGTGCCAGCAGTCCTCGACTAGCCACAGATACGCAGTATTTT.

The chain is built from TRBV20-1 and TRBJ1-1, with 11 bases fitting TRBD1. The CDR3 totals 11 residues. Germline V CDR1 and CDR2: DFQATT, SNEGSKA (reference sequence). The CDR3 loop reads CRGTGGDEAFF. As DNA, the CDR3 is TGCAGAGGGACAGGGGGTGATGAAGCTTTCTTT.

V is TRBV28 and J is TRBJ2-1; 10 positions agree with TRBD2. This CDR3 has 14 amino acids. The trim removed 7 bases at V and 8 bases at J, leaving 8 bases unmatched. CDR1 is MDHEN, CDR2 SYDVKM, per germline. The CDR3 loop reads CASMASGSQDEQFF. The CDR3 DNA reads as TGTGCCAGCATGGCTAGCGGGAGTCAGGATGAGCAGTTCTTC.

The V and J genes are TRBV3-1 (or the pseudogene TRBV3-2) and TRBJ2-7; D not certain. V lost 2 bases and J lost 9, with 17 bases in between. Germline V lookup: CDR1 LGHDT, CDR2 YNNKEL (reference sequence). This CDR3 comprises 14 residues. DNA for the CDR3: TGTGCCAGCAGCCAAAGGACGCTGCTTCGTGGGCAGTACTTC. Translation: CASSQRTLLRGQYF.

The V and J genes are TRBV5-4 and TRBJ2-7; D unresolved. The V end was cut by 4 bases, the J end by 5 bases, with 10 bases between. Germline lookup yields CDR1 SGHNT and CDR2 YYREEE (reference sequence). The CDR3 sequence is 12 residues long. The CDR3 region is CASSRNRDEQYF. Here the CDR3 DNA reads TGTGCCAGCAGCCGAAACAGAGACGAGCAGTACTTC.

The chain carries TRBV7-2 and TRBJ1-1, with D possibly TRBD1 on 6 matching bases. V was shortened by 2 bases and J by 1 base, with 8 bases between the two germline ends. This CDR3 region has 14 residues. Germline V lookup: CDR1 SGHTA, CDR2 FQGNSA. This CDR3 is CASSLTGKNTEAFF. The CDR3 DNA reads as TGTGCCAGCAGCTTAACAGGGAAGAACACTGAAGCTTTCTTT.

The chain uses TRBV10-3 and TRBJ2-2; no reliable D call. V was cut by 1 base and J by 6 bases, with 6 bases left in between. Germline CDR1 is ENHRY and CDR2 is SYGVKD. The CDR3 has 13 amino acids. The CDR3 protein is CAISELVSGELFF. CDR3 coding DNA: TGTGCCATCAGTGAGTTAGTCTCCGGGGAGCTGTTTTTT.

V and J are TRBV28 and TRBJ2-1; TRBD1 agrees at 7 bases. The CDR3 has 15 residues. Trimming at V came to 7 bases and at J to 6 bases, leaving 12 bases not matched to a gene. Germline V gene sequence: CDR1 MDHEN, CDR2 SYDVKM. The CDR3: CASTAPRTGGNEQFF. For the CDR3, the DNA is TGTGCCAGCACCGCCCCCCGGACAGGAGGCAATGAGCAGTTCTTC.

The chain has TRBV28 and TRBJ1-2; 7 bases are shared with TRBD1. Germline CDR1 is MDHEN and CDR2 is SYDVKM. The CDR3 length is 14 residues. The V gene end was trimmed by 6 bases and the J gene end by 6 bases; junction bases not matched to a gene: 10. This CDR3 is CASRRLQGNDGYTF. In DNA form, the CDR3 reads TGTGCCAGCAGGCGTTTACAGGGGAACGATGGCTACACCTTC.

CDR3 in amino acids: CASNSDGEKLFF. CDR3 coding DNA: TGTGCCAGCAACTCGGACGGCGAGAAGCTGTTTTTT. V gene TRBV2 combines with J gene TRBJ2-2; D is undetermined. This CDR3 has 12 amino acids. The germline V gene encodes CDR1 SNHLY and CDR2 FYNNEI. Trimming took 7 bases from V and 12 from J, leaving 15 bases between them.

Only one count was recorded for this clone. V usage is TRBV29-1 and J usage is TRBJ2-6; D is unresolved. Deletions cut 1 base from V and 0 bases from J, with 7 bases between. Germline V gives CDR1 SQVTM, CDR2 ANQGSEA. The CDR3 extends over 15 amino acids. CDR3 protein: CSVEGRSSGANVLTF. Written as DNA, the CDR3 is TGCAGCGTTGAAGGCAGGAGCTCTGGGGCCAACGTCCTGACTTTC.

The chain recombines TRBV5-1 with TRBJ1-2; possibly TRBD1 for D (5 bases). Trimming shortened V by 6 bases and J by 7 bases, and 19 bases separated the two germline ends. Per germline, CDR1 SGHRS and CDR2 YFSETQ. The CDR3 runs to 14 residues. CDR3: CASKDVGGFAGYTF. CDR3 DNA: TGCGCCAGCAAGGACGTGGGGGGATTTGCTGGCTACACCTTC.

The chain combines TRBV5-1 with TRBJ1-1, with D hard to call. V was clipped by 0 bases and J by 5 bases, with 5 bases between them. Per germline, CDR1 SGHRS and CDR2 YFSETQ. CDR3 length: 12 amino acids. CDR3 sequence (DNA): TGCGCCAGCAGCTTGGAGGGAACTGAAGCTTTCTTT. Translating it yields CASSLEGTEAFF.

V usage is TRBV2 and J usage is TRBJ2-1, with D possibly being TRBD1 (6 bases). Germline CDR1 is SNHLY and CDR2 is FYNNEI. The V gene lost 4 bases and the J gene lost 3 bases, with 13 bases spanning the gap. This CDR3 is 15 amino acids long. The CDR3: CASSVGAELYNEQFF. The CDR3 DNA reads as TGTGCCAGCAGTGTGGGGGCGGAACTCTACAATGAGCAGTTCTTC.

V is TRBV28 and J is TRBJ1-2, with TRBD1 matching over 10 bases. V was clipped by 7 bases and J by 5 bases; unmatched bases: 10. The V gene's germline CDR1 is MDHEN and CDR2 SYDVKM. The CDR3 totals 15 residues. CDR3 in amino acids: CASTPPGTGEYGYTF. In DNA form, the CDR3 reads TGTGCCAGCACTCCCCCCGGGACAGGGGAATATGGCTACACCTTC.

The V call is TRBV28, the J call TRBJ1-1; TRBD1 matches at 10 bases. This CDR3 is 16 amino acids long. CDR1 MDHEN and CDR2 SYDVKM come from the germline V gene. Trimming at V came to 2 bases and at J to 8 bases, leaving 11 bases not matched to a gene. The CDR3 DNA is TGTGCCAGCAGTTTACTACCGGGACAGGGGACGATAGAAGCTTTCTTT. Protein sequence: CASSLLPGQGTIEAFF.

This chain links TRBV12-3 or TRBV12-4 with TRBJ1-6; D gene ambiguous. V lost 4 bases and J 10 bases, leaving 8 bases between the germline ends. The CDR3 covers 12 residues. CDR3 nucleotides: TGTGCCAGCAGTTCCAGAAGGTCACCCCTCCACTTT. Its protein product is CASSSRRSPLHF.

The rearrangement uses TRBV5-1 and TRBJ2-6; TRBD1 agrees at 8 bases. The V gene end was trimmed by 3 bases and the J gene end by 0 bases; junction bases not matched to a gene: 2. This CDR3 is 16 amino acids long. The V gene's germline CDR1 is SGHRS and CDR2 YFSETQ. CDR3 region: CASSSGQVSGANVLTF. Written as DNA, the CDR3 is TGCGCCAGCAGCTCGGGACAGGTCTCTGGGGCCAACGTCCTGACTTTC.

The J gene is TRBJ1-1, the V gene TRBV20-1; D is unresolved. CDR3 length: 11 amino acids. Germline lookup yields CDR1 DFQATT and CDR2 SNEGSKA (reference sequence). With 7 bases removed from V and 6 bases from J, the gap between germline ends came to 12 bases. The CDR3 protein is CSVRETPEAFF. The CDR3 DNA follows: TGCAGTGTGAGGGAGACCCCTGAAGCTTTCTTT.

The J gene is TRBJ2-7, the V gene TRBV20-1; 7 bases fit TRBD2. J lost 2 bases, V lost 3 bases, and 7 bases had no gene match. The length of the CDR3 is 14 residues. Germline V gene sequence: CDR1 DFQATT, CDR2 SNEGSKA (reference sequence). The CDR3 DNA follows: TGCAGTGCTAGTTCGGTAGGGAGGGCCTACGAGCAGTACTTC. Translation: CSASSVGRAYEQYF.

The chain carries TRBV4-1 and TRBJ1-3, with D unclear. The CDR3 sequence is 12 residues long. CDR1 MGHRA and CDR2 YSYEKL come from the germline V gene. DNA for the CDR3: TGCGCTACCTCCCGCGAGGGAAACACCATATATTTT. Protein product: CATSREGNTIYF.

A word on this clone: The same CDR3 arises from other DNA sequences in this sample as well. The chain combines TRBV7-9 with TRBJ1-1; D not resolved. There are 13 residues in the CDR3. CDR1 is SEHNR and CDR2 is FQNEAQ in the germline V gene (reference sequence). The V end lost 2 bases, the J end lost 3 bases, and 7 bases lay between the germline ends. The DNA of the CDR3 is TGTGCCAGCAGCTTAACGGAGGACACTGAAGCTTTCTTT. It encodes CASSLTEDTEAFF.

CDR3 in DNA: TGTGCCAGCATTTCCGTCGGGACAGCCTCTGGAAACACCATATATTTT. This encodes CASISVGTASGNTIYF. The genes are TRBV28 and TRBJ1-3, with TRBD1 matching 7 bases. This CDR3 spans 16 amino acids. The J segment lost 0 bases and the V segment lost 7 bases, leaving 9 bases of the junction unmatched. The germline CDR1 and CDR2 sequences are MDHEN and SYDVKM.

The rearrangement uses TRBV28 and TRBJ2-1; 9 bases map to TRBD2. The V gene end was trimmed by 3 bases and the J gene end by 5 bases; junction bases not matched to a gene: 14. Per the germline V gene, CDR1 is MDHEN and CDR2 is SYDVKM. There are 18 residues in the CDR3. CDR3 sequence reads: CASSFVIRGLAGNNEQFF. DNA for the CDR3: TGTGCCAGCAGTTTTGTTATTAGGGGGCTAGCGGGAAACAATGAGCAGTTCTTC. Full variable domain (rest looked up from reference TRBV28 and TRBJ2-1): DVKVTQSSRYLVKRTGEKVFLECVQDMDHENMFWYRQDPGLGLRLIYFSYDVKMKEKGDIPEGYSVSREKKERFSLILESASTNQTSMYLCASSFVIRGLAGNNEQFFGPGTRLTVL.

The rearrangement joins TRBV2 to TRBJ2-3; D is possibly TRBD2 (6 bases). Germline V gene sequence: CDR1 SNHLY, CDR2 FYNNEI. Trimming left V 11 bases short and J 1 base short, with 10 bases between. CDR3 length: 12 amino acids. Here the CDR3 reads CAPRRGTDTQYF. CDR3 bases: TGTGCCCCCCGGAGGGGCACAGATACGCAGTATTTT.